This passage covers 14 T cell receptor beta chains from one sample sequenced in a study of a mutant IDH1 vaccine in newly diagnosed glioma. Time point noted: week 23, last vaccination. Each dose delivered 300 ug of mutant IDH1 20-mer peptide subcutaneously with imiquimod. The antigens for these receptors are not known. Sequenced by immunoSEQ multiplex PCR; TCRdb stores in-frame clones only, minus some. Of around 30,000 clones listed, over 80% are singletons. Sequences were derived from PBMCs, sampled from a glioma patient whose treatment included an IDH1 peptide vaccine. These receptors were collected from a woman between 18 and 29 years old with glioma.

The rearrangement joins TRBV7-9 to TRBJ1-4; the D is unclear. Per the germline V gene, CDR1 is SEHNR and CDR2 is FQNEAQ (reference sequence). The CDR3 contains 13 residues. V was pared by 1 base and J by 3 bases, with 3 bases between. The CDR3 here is CASSLDANEKLFF. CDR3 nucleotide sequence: TGTGCCAGCAGCTTAGATGCTAATGAAAAACTGTTTTTT.

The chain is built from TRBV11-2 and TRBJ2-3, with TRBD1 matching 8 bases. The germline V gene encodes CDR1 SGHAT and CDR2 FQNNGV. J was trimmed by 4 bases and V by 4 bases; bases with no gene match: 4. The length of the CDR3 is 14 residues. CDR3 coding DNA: TGTGCCAGCAGCTCCCTACAGGGGGCAGATACGCAGTATTTT. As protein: CASSSLQGADTQYF.

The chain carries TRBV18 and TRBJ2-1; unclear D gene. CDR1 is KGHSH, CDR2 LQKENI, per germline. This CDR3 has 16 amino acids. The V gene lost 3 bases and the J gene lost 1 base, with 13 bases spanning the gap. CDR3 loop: CASSPARMVSYNEQFF. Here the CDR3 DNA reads TGTGCCAGCTCACCCGCTAGGATGGTTTCCTACAATGAGCAGTTCTTC.

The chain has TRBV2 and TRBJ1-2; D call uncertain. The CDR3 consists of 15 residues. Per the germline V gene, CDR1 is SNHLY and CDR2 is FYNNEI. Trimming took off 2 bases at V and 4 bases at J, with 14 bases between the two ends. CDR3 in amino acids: CASSERPGLGYGYTF. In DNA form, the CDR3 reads TGTGCCAGCAGTGAACGGCCCGGCCTTGGCTATGGCTACACCTTC. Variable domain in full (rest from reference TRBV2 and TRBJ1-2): EPEVTQTPSHQVTQMGQEVILRCVPISNHLYFYWYRQILGQKVEFLVSFYNNEISEKSEIFDDQFSVERPDGSNFTLKIRSTKLEDSAMYFCASSERPGLGYGYTFGSGTRLTVV.

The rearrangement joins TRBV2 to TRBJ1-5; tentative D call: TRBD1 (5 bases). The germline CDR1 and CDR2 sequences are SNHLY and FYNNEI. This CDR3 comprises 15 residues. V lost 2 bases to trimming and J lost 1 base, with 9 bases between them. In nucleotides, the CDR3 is TGTGCCAGCAGTGAAATCGACAGCAGCAATCAGCCCCAGCATTTT. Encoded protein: CASSEIDSSNQPQHF.

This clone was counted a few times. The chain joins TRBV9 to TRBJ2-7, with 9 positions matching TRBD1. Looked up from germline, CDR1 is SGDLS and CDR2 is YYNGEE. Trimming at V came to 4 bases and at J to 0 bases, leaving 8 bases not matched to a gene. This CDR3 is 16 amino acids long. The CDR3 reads CASSPGTGTISYEQYF. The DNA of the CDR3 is TGTGCCAGCAGCCCGGGGACAGGGACCATCTCCTACGAGCAGTACTTC.

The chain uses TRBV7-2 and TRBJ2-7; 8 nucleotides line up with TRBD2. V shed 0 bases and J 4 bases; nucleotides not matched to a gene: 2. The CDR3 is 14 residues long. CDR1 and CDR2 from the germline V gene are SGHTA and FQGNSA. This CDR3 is CASSLAAGEYEQYF. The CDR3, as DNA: TGTGCCAGCAGCTTAGCAGCGGGAGAGTACGAGCAGTACTTC.

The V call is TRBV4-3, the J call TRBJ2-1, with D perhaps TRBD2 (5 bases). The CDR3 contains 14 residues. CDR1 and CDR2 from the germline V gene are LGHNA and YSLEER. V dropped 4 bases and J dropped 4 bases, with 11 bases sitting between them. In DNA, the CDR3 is TGCGCCAGCAGCCCCCATCCGGGATACAATGAGCAGTTCTTC. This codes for CASSPHPGYNEQFF.

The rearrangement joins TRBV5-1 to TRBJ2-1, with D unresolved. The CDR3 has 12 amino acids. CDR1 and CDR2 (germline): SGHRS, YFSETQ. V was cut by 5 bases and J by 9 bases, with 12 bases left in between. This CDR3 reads CASSTVEVEQFF. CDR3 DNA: TGCGCCAGCAGTACCGTCGAGGTTGAGCAGTTCTTC. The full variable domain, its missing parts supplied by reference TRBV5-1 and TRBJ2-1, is KAGVTQTPRYLIKTRGQQVTLSCSPISGHRSVSWYQQTPGQGLQFLFEYFSETQRNKGNFPGRFSGRQFSNSRSEMNVSTLELGDSALYLCASSTVEVEQFFGPGTRLTVL.

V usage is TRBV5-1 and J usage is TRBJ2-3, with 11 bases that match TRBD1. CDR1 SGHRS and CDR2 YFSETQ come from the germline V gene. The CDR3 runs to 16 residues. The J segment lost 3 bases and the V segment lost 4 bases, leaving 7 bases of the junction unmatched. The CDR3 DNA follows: TGCGCCAGCAGCCCGGGACAGGGGGATATAACAGATACGCAGTATTTT. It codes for CASSPGQGDITDTQYF.

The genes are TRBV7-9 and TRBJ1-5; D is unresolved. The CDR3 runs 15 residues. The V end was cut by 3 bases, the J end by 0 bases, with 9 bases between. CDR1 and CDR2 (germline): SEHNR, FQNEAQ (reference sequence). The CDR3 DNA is TGTGCCAGCAGCTTCGGCGCGTATAGCAATCAGCCCCAGCATTTT. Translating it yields CASSFGAYSNQPQHF. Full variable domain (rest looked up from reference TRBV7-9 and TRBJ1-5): DTGVSQNPRHKITKRGQNVTFRCDPISEHNRLYWYRQTLGQGPEFLTYFQNEAQLEKSRLLSDRFSAERPKGSFSTLEIQRTEQGDSAMYLCASSFGAYSNQPQHFGDGTRLSIL.

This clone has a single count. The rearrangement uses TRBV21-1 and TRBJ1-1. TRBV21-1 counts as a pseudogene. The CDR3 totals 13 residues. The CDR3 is CASSPMVRTEAFF. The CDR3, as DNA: TGTGCCAGCAGTCCTATGGTACGCACTGAAGCTTTCTTT.

In DNA form, the CDR3 reads TGTGCCAGCAGCAGGACAGGGGGTAGGCAAGAGACCCAGTACTTC. Encoded protein: CASSRTGGRQETQYF. This chain links TRBV5-4 with TRBJ2-5, with TRBD1 matching over 10 bases. The trim removed 4 bases at V and 2 bases at J, leaving 5 bases unmatched. Germline values: CDR1 SGHNT, CDR2 YYREEE (reference sequence). This CDR3 is 15 amino acids long.

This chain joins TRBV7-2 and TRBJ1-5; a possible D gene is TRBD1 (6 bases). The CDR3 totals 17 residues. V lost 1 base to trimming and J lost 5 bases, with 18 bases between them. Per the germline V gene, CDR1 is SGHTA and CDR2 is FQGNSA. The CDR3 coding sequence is TGTGCCAGCAGCTTAGGTGGCGGACAGCCAACGTATCAGCCCCAGCATTTT. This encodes CASSLGGGQPTYQPQHF.